In this sample, the clone carrying this T cell receptor (beta chain) turned up once. Its matching antigen is unknown. These data come from a study of breast tumors, draining lymph nodes, adjacent tissues. V was pared by 1 base and J by 13 bases, with 20 bases between. The length of the CDR3 is 16 residues. The germline V gene has CDR1 SGHAT and CDR2 FQNNGV. Breast cancer patients provided tissue from their axillary draining lymph nodes. TCRdb reprocessed the multiplex PCR reads with MiXCR, giving one entry per CDR3 protein. The sample gives around 140,000 distinct CDR3 sequences, 32% of which show up once; under 2.5% is in the top ten. Study-level points and caveats: Tumor repertoires ranked between lymph nodes and nontumor tissue in diversity, with V and J gene preferences. Data fit most tumor T cells coming from lymph node, expanding in tumor.

The rearrangement joins TRBV11-2 to TRBJ1-6; the D gene is possibly TRBD1 (5 bases). The TCR originated in a female donor with breast cancer. Some clones in this sample may be carry-over from other donors' samples. The sequenced material came from axillary lymph node tissue. CDR3 bases: TGTGCCAGCAGCTTAGGTTCACTCCGGGGCAATTTCCCCCTCCACTTT. Amino acids: CASSLGSLRGNFPLHF.